Presented here are 8 T cell receptor beta chains from one specimen sequenced in a study of identical twins. TCRdb re-called the 5' RACE reads with MiXCR, one entry per CDR3 protein. The repertoire holds around 490,000 distinct CDR3 sequences, with 13% to 15% as singletons. These same data were also listed under a study on yellow fever vaccine responses in identical twins.

The sequencing sample was made of CD4+ T cells sorted from blood. Every receptor here comes from a young woman in good health.

The chain joins TRBV10-3 to TRBJ2-1, with D unresolved. Per germline, CDR1 ENHRY and CDR2 SYGVKD. The CDR3 has 13 residues. V gave up 4 bases and J gave up 4 bases, with 8 bases separating them. CDR3 nucleotides: TGTGCCATCAGTGGGGTGCAATACAATGAGCAGTTCTTC. Residues: CAISGVQYNEQFF.

Only a few counts were recorded for this clonotype. The genes are TRBV12-3 or TRBV12-4 and TRBJ2-1, with 10 nucleotides matching TRBD2. After removal of 6 bases from V and 0 bases from J, the junction contained 2 bases not matched to a gene. CDR3 length equals 15 residues. The CDR3: CASRIAGGSYNEQFF. In DNA form, the CDR3 reads TGTGCCAGCAGGATAGCGGGAGGCTCCTACAATGAGCAGTTCTTC.

This clonotype was counted between two and nine times. The chain is built from TRBV27 and TRBJ2-2; 8 bases agree with TRBD2. This CDR3 spans 16 amino acids. Germline CDR1 MNHEY, CDR2 SMNVEV (reference sequence). V lost 0 bases, J lost 7 bases, and 7 bases stayed unmatched. The CDR3 DNA is TGTGCCAGCAGTTTATCAAGGACTAGCTTGGTCGGGGAGCTGTTTTTT. It codes for CASSLSRTSLVGELFF.

This rearrangement joins TRBV12-3 or TRBV12-4 to TRBJ2-3; unclear D gene. V lost 3 bases to trimming and J lost 5 bases, with 9 bases between them. This CDR3 has 13 residues. CDR3 region: CASSFSEVDTQYF. The CDR3 bases are TGTGCCAGCAGTTTCAGCGAAGTAGATACGCAGTATTTT.

In this sample, this clonotype turned up a few times. The chain carries TRBV24-1 and TRBJ2-1; 11 bases map to TRBD2. CDR3 size: 16 residues. CDR1 is KGHDR, CDR2 SFDVKD, per germline. V dropped 5 bases and J dropped 4; count of bases not matched to a gene: 6. The CDR3 nucleotides read TGTGCCACCAGTGTCGTTACTAGCGGGGGTTACAATGAGCAGTTCTTC. Its protein is CATSVVTSGGYNEQFF.

The sample holds many counts of this clonotype. The J gene is TRBJ2-5, the V gene TRBV12-3 or TRBV12-4; D call uncertain. Trimming took 6 bases from V and 5 from J, leaving 7 bases between them. This CDR3 spans 11 amino acids. CDR3 sequence reads: CASRALETQYF. CDR3 DNA: TGTGCCAGCAGGGCCCTCGAGACCCAGTACTTC.

In this sample, this clonotype turned up many times. The chain is built from TRBV5-1 and TRBJ1-1; perhaps TRBD1 as D (6 bases). Germline lookup yields CDR1 SGHRS and CDR2 YFSETQ. Trimming shortened V by 5 bases and J by 8 bases, and 22 bases separated the two germline ends. The CDR3 totals 15 residues. The CDR3 DNA reads as TGCGCCAGCAGATTCTTCCCCGAAGTACAGGGAGAAGCTTTCTTT. This encodes CASRFFPEVQGEAFF.

This clonotype was seen only a few times. This CDR3 reads CASSPKGRQGVTEAFF. The CDR3 DNA reads as TGTGCCAGCAGCCCAAAAGGCCGACAGGGGGTCACTGAAGCTTTCTTT. This chain connects TRBV21-1 to TRBJ1-1; the table calls TRBD1, which could not be checked here. TRBV21-1 is noted as a pseudogene. The CDR3 loop spans 16 amino acids.